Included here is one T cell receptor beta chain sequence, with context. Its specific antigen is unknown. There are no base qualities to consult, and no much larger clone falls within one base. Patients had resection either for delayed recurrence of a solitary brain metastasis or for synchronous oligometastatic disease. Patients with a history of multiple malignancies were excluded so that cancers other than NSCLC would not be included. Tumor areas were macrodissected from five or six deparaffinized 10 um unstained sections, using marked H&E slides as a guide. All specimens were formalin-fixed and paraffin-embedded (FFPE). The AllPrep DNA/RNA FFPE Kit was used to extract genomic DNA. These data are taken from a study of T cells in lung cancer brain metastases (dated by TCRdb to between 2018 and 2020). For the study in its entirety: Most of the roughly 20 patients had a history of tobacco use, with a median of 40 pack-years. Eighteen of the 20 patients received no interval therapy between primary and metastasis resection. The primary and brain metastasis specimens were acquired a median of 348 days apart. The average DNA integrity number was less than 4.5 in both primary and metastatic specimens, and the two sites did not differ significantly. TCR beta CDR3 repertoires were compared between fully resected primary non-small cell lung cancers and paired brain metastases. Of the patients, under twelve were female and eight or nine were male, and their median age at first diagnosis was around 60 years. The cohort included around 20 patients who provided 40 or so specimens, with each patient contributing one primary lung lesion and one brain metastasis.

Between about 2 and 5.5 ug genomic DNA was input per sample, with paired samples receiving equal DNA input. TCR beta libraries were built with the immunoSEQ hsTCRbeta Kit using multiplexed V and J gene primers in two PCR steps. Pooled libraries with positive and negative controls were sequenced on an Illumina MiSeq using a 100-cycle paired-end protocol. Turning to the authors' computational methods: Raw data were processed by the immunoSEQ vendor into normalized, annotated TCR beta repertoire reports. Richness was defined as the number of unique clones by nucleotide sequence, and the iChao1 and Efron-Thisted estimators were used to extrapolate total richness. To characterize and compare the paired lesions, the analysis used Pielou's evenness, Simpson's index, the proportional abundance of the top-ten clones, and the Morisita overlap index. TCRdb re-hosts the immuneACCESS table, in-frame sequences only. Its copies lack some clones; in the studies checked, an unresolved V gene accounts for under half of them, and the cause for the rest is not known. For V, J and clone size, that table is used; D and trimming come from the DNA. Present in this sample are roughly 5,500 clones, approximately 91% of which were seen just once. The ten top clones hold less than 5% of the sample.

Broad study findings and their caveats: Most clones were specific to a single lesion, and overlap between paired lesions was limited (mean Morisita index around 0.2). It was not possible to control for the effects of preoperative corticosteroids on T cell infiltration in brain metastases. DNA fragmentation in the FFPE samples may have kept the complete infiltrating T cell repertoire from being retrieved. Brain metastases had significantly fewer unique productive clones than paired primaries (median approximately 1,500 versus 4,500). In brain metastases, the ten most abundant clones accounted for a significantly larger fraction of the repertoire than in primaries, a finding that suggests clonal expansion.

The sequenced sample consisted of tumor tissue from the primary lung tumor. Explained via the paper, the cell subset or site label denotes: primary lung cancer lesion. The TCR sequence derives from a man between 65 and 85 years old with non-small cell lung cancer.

The DNA reads TGTGCCAGCAGCTTGGAGTCTGGCTATGGCTACACCTTC. Its protein reads: CASSLESGYGYTF. The chain was built from TRBV7-9 and TRBJ1-2; a confident D gene designation cannot be given. CDR1 and CDR2 are read off the germline V gene (reference sequence) as SEHNR and FQNEAQ. Measured from the cysteine to the phenylalanine, the CDR3 is 13 residues long. Just the 39-base CDR3 DNA is kept, in frame starting at base 1. Trimming costs V 3 bases and J 4 bases, and their ends lie 9 bases apart.